This entry is about one T cell receptor (beta chain). The target antigen is unknown. TCRdb processed the 5' RACE reads anew with MiXCR; each CDR3 protein has one entry. The sample shows hundreds of thousands of distinct CDR3 sequences, roughly 20% of them seen only once. The entry originates in a study of identical twins. Trimming left V 2 bases short and J 6 bases short, with 8 bases between. The CDR3 loop spans 13 amino acids. Germline V gene sequence: CDR1 MNHNY, CDR2 SVGAGI (reference sequence). Overall study findings and caveats: Among out-of-frame alpha sequences shared by twins, low generation probability occurred in excess.

The sample also formed part of further work on T cells expressing NK-cell markers. This second report adds: TCR beta repertoires came from sorted CD3+CD56+NKG2C+, CD3+CD56+NKG2C- and CD3+CD56-NKG2C+ T cells. Sequencing covered eight donors, seven HCMV-seropositive and one seronegative. Once again these clonotypes came out on top in the CD3+CD56-NKG2C+ fraction of several donors.

The gene calls are TRBV6-6 and TRBJ2-1; D is perhaps TRBD2 (5 bases). The origin of this receptor is a young woman in good health. The sequencing sample was made of PBMCs. CDR3 bases: TGTGCCAGCAGTTACGGACTTAGCAATGAGCAGTTCTTC. Translation gives CASSYGLSNEQFF.